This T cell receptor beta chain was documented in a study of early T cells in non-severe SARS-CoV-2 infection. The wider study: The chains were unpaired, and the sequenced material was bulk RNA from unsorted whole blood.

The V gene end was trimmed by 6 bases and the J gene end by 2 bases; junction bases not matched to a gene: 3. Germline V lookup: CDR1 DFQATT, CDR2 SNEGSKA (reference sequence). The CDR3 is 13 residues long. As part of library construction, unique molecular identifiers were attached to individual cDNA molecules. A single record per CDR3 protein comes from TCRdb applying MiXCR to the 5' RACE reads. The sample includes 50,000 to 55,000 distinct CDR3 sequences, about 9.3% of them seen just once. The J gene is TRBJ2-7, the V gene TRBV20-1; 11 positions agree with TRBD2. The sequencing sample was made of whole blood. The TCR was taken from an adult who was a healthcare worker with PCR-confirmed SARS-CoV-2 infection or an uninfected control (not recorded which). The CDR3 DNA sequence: TGCAGTGCCACACTAGCGGGAGCCTACGAGCAGTACTTC. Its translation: CSATLAGAYEQYF.